Presented here are 7 T cell receptor beta chains from one specimen sequenced in a study of blood T cell repertoires in COVID-19. Sequenced by immunoSEQ multiplex PCR; TCRdb stores in-frame clones only, minus some. The sample lists about 140,000 clones; over 60% were seen once. The material sequenced was peripheral blood. Receptor source: a man older than 75 with acute or convalescent COVID-19.

The rearrangement joins TRBV6-6 to TRBJ2-2; 8 bases align to TRBD2. The CDR3 sequence is 16 residues long. Unmatched junction bases numbered 4, after V lost 2 bases and J lost 2 bases. Germline assignment: CDR1 MNHNY and CDR2 SVGAGI (reference sequence). The DNA for the CDR3 is TGTGCCAGCAGTTACGACCGGGGGGGAAACACCGGGGAGCTGTTTTTT. This encodes CASSYDRGGNTGELFF.

The V and J genes are TRBV5-1 and TRBJ2-1, with 7 bases identical to TRBD2. CDR1 SGHRS and CDR2 YFSETQ come from the germline V gene. The CDR3 sequence is 15 residues long. V shed 3 bases, J shed 10 bases, and the junction held 13 bases outside the gene matches. CDR3: CASSSQVSGTIEQFF. In DNA form, the CDR3 reads TGCGCCAGCAGCTCCCAAGTATCGGGGACTATCGAGCAGTTCTTC.

The V call is TRBV28, the J call TRBJ2-3; 8 nucleotides line up with TRBD2. The CDR3 runs 15 residues. Germline V gene sequence: CDR1 MDHEN, CDR2 SYDVKM. V shed 6 bases, J shed 0 bases, and the junction held 5 bases outside the gene matches. CDR3 bases: TGTGCCAGCAGCGTAGCGGGGCTAAGCACAGATACGCAGTATTTT. Its translation is CASSVAGLSTDTQYF.

This clone has a single count. The chain combines TRBV28 with TRBJ2-7, with D maybe TRBD2 (7 bases). V lost 6 bases to trimming and J lost 1 base, with 13 bases between them. The CDR3 is 14 amino acids. Germline CDR1 and CDR2: MDHEN and SYDVKM. CDR3 sequence reads: CASRKGGPSYEQYF. For the CDR3, the DNA is TGTGCCAGCAGGAAGGGGGGGCCGTCCTACGAGCAGTACTTC.

The V and J genes are TRBV5-1 and TRBJ2-4; TRBD1 agrees at 7 bases. With V trimmed by 4 bases and J by 5 bases, 9 bases remained unmatched. This CDR3 spans 15 amino acids. Germline CDR1 and CDR2: SGHRS and YFSETQ. The CDR3 region is CASSEGALRQNIQYF. CDR3 sequence (DNA): TGCGCCAGCAGCGAGGGGGCTCTTCGCCAAAACATTCAGTACTTC.

CDR3 nucleotide sequence: TGTGCCAGCAGCACGGACCCTGAGGGTTCCTACAATGAGCAGTTCTTC. Its translation is CASSTDPEGSYNEQFF. The gene calls are TRBV5-4 and TRBJ2-1, with D tentatively TRBD2 (5 bases). Germline V gene data show CDR1 as SGHNT and CDR2 as YYREEE (reference sequence). The CDR3 is 16 residues long. V was shortened by 4 bases and J by 1 base, with 15 bases between the two germline ends.

This chain joins TRBV7-2 and TRBJ1-2; 8 bases agree with TRBD1. CDR3 length: 13 residues. Germline loops: CDR1 SGHTA, CDR2 FQGNSA. The junction had 4 bases not matched to a gene; V was cut back by 5 bases and J by 5 bases. The CDR3 reads CASSPNRGYGYTF. The DNA for the CDR3 is TGTGCCAGCAGCCCAAACAGGGGGTATGGCTACACCTTC.